A single sample is the source of the 10 T cell receptor beta chains below, sequenced in a study of post-analysis software for immune sequencing data. Unique molecular identifiers tagged the TCR beta cDNA libraries. TCRdb itself ran the PCR reads through MiXCR, one entry per CDR3 protein. The sample holds about 160,000 distinct CDR3 sequences, roughly 34% seen once. The sample here was blood, taken after autologous hematopoietic stem cell transplantation. The source of these receptors is a girl aged 10-17 years with multiple sclerosis.

The V and J genes are TRBV5-1 and TRBJ2-4; 7 bases line up with TRBD1. The CDR3 runs 17 residues. CDR1 is SGHRS, CDR2 YFSETQ, per germline. Trimming cost V 0 bases and J 1 base; bases outside gene matches: 7. CDR3 nucleotides: TGCGCCAGCAGCTTGGCCTGGGTCAGGGGGGCCAAAAACATTCAGTACTTC. It specifies CASSLAWVRGAKNIQYF.

This clonotype was observed a few times. The genes are TRBV5-1 and TRBJ1-5; D might be TRBD1 (5 bases). Trimming pared 0 bases from V and 3 bases from J, leaving 13 bases between. Germline lookup yields CDR1 SGHRS and CDR2 YFSETQ. CDR3 size: 16 residues. The CDR3 spells CASSLGAGTNNQPQHF. The CDR3 coding sequence is TGCGCCAGCAGCTTGGGAGCCGGGACCAACAATCAGCCCCAGCATTTT.

This clonotype was counted many times. The chain has TRBV12-3 or TRBV12-4 and TRBJ2-1; D is undetermined. CDR3 length: 11 residues. Trimming pared 3 bases from V and 9 bases from J, leaving 6 bases between. The CDR3: CASSFIGEQFF. The CDR3 DNA reads as TGTGCCAGCAGTTTCATCGGTGAGCAGTTCTTC.

This clonotype has ten or more counts. The chain recombines TRBV7-9 with TRBJ1-1, with 7 bases fitting TRBD1. With 5 bases clipped from V and 4 bases from J, the junction kept 7 bases outside the gene matches. The CDR3 sequence is 14 residues long. Germline V gene sequence: CDR1 SEHNR, CDR2 FQNEAQ (reference sequence). The CDR3 sequence: CASSAHEGATEAFF. CDR3 DNA sequence: TGTGCCAGCAGCGCCCATGAGGGGGCCACTGAAGCTTTCTTT.

V and J are TRBV5-6 and TRBJ2-3; 11 bases map to TRBD1. The germline V gene encodes CDR1 SGHDT and CDR2 YYEEEE. Trimming cost V 3 bases and J 4 bases; bases outside gene matches: 4. The CDR3 loop spans 15 amino acids. The CDR3 sequence is CASSSDRGRADTQYF. In DNA, the CDR3 is TGTGCCAGCAGCTCGGACAGGGGGCGTGCAGATACGCAGTATTTT.

V usage is TRBV7-9 and J usage is TRBJ2-7; 10 bases fit TRBD1. Germline V CDR1 and CDR2: SEHNR, FQNEAQ (reference sequence). Losses at the gene ends were 2 bases for V and 5 bases for J; bases not matched to a gene: 6. The CDR3 runs to 15 residues. The CDR3 DNA sequence: TGTGCCAGCAGCTTAAGGGACAGGGGAACGCACGAGCAGTACTTC. Its translation: CASSLRDRGTHEQYF.

The chain links TRBV10-3 to TRBJ1-5, with 9 bases matching TRBD1. Germline trimming cut 2 bases from V and 7 bases from J; bases unmatched to any gene: 15. The CDR3 is 18 amino acids. Germline CDR1 reads ENHRY; CDR2 reads SYGVKD. The CDR3 here is CAISEGKGGTGMRQPQHF. The CDR3 nucleotides are TGTGCCATCAGTGAGGGGAAGGGAGGGACAGGGATGAGGCAGCCCCAGCATTTT.

V is TRBV6-5 and J is TRBJ1-1; TRBD1 might be the D (6 bases). Germline V gene lookup returns CDR1 MNHEY and CDR2 SVGAGI. V was pared by 6 bases and J by 3 bases, with 20 bases between. CDR3 length equals 16 residues. The CDR3 DNA sequence: TGTGCCAGCAGCCCGGTGGAGGGGGGGCCCGACACTGAAGCTTTCTTT. Amino acid sequence: CASSPVEGGPDTEAFF.

The V gene is TRBV3-1, the J gene TRBJ2-3; D not resolved. This CDR3 has 13 residues. CDR1 is LGHDT, CDR2 YNNKEL, per germline (reference sequence). Trimming removed 5 bases from V and 5 bases from J, with 11 bases in between. In nucleotides, the CDR3 is TGTGCCAGCAGCTCCATCCCCAGAGATACGCAGTATTTT. This translates into CASSSIPRDTQYF.

This clonotype came up a few times. One end of the junction does not line up with germline, which may come from a read error. The chain joins TRBV12-3 or TRBV12-4 to TRBJ2-1; 10 positions match TRBD2. CDR3 size: 20 residues. The CDR3 region is CAGSFPNSVAGGNSYNEQFF. The DNA of the CDR3 is TGTGCCGGCAGTTTTCCAAACTCGGTAGCGGGAGGAAACTCCTACAATGAGCAGTTCTTC.